These T cell receptor beta chains were read from a single sample in a study of blood T cell repertoires in COVID-19. Only in-frame clones appear in the TCRdb table, and some are missing; sequencing was by immunoSEQ multiplex PCR. Found here are over 150,000 clones, 84% of them singletons; the top ten hold approximately 7.9%. Sample: PBMCs or T cells enriched from blood (not recorded which). These receptors were obtained from a man aged 40-55 years who had recovered from COVID-19. Each CDR3 is given with its conserved first and last residue.

v_gene | CDR3aa
TRBV9 | CASSSGGNTEAFF
TRBV4-1 | CASSHPASGFGGQPQHF
TRBV15 | CATSREGGSQPQHF
TRBV2 | CASRTRQVGNTEAFF
TRBV6-5 | CASRDRVANQPQHF
TRBV6-2/TRBV6-3 | CASSFLQLAGGLNTYNEQFF
TRBV7-8 | CASSLYGGAALSSGANVLTF
TRBV2 | CASVRDRQETQYF
TRBV19 | CASSWAPSYEQYF
TRBV3-1/TRBV3-2 | CASGRQGASYGYTF
TRBV19 | CASSIGDDRVGPSSSNQPQHF
TRBV18 | CASSPRQGLAGNTEAFF
TRBV28 | CASSLLNQKLFF
TRBV7-8 | CASSLGQDAFEQYF